These 25 T cell receptor beta chains share one sample of origin, sequenced in a study of control samples from healthy donors and cancer patients. Here immunoSEQ multiplex PCR was the method, and the copy in TCRdb shows in-frame clones only, minus some. The table includes approximately 150,000 clones, about nine tenths detected once. Input material: blood. The receptors originated from a man aged 25-45 years in good health.

This chain joins TRBV3-1 (or the pseudogene TRBV3-2) and TRBJ2-1, with 7 bases lining up with TRBD2. Germline V lookup: CDR1 LGHDT, CDR2 YNNKEL (reference sequence). The V gene end was trimmed by 4 bases and the J gene end by 8 bases; junction bases not matched to a gene: 11. This CDR3 is built from 15 residues. The CDR3 loop is CASSPHRGRGDEQFF. In DNA, the CDR3 is TGTGCCAGCAGCCCCCACCGGGGGAGGGGCGATGAGCAGTTCTTC.

This chain uses TRBV10-3 with TRBJ2-7, with D possibly being TRBD1 or TRBD2 (5 bases each). CDR1 ENHRY and CDR2 SYGVKD come from the germline V gene. With 3 bases removed from V and 4 bases from J, the gap between germline ends came to 10 bases. The CDR3 is 13 residues long. In nucleotides, the CDR3 is TGTGCCATCAGTGATTGGGGACGATACGAGCAGTACTTC. Its protein is CAISDWGRYEQYF.

The chain carries TRBV5-1 and TRBJ1-6; a weak D match, TRBD1 (6 bases). This CDR3 has 15 amino acids. V lost 0 bases and J lost 7, with 11 bases in between. Germline V gives CDR1 SGHRS, CDR2 YFSETQ. For the CDR3, the DNA is TGCGCCAGCAGCTTGGCTGGGGACACAAATTCACCCCTCCACTTT. It is translated as CASSLAGDTNSPLHF.

V gene TRBV5-4 combines with J gene TRBJ2-7; a weak D match, TRBD2 (5 bases). The length of the CDR3 is 14 residues. With 3 bases removed from V and 4 bases from J, the gap between germline ends came to 14 bases. Per germline, CDR1 SGHNT and CDR2 YYREEE (reference sequence). This CDR3 reads CASSSWAGGYEQYF. For the CDR3, the DNA is TGTGCCAGCAGCTCCTGGGCCGGAGGTTACGAGCAGTACTTC.

The chain has TRBV6-2 or TRBV6-3 and TRBJ2-5, with TRBD2 matching over 12 bases. CDR1 is MNHEY and CDR2 is SVGEGT in the germline V gene. The CDR3 loop spans 16 amino acids. With V trimmed by 2 bases and J by 2 bases, 3 bases remained unmatched. CDR3 sequence (DNA): TGTGCCAGCAGTTACGGGCTAGCGGGGGGGCAAGAGACCCAGTACTTC. This encodes CASSYGLAGGQETQYF.

This clone appeared a few times. This chain links TRBV24-1 with TRBJ1-5; tentatively, D is TRBD1 (5 bases). The germline V gene encodes CDR1 KGHDR and CDR2 SFDVKD. There are 14 residues in the CDR3. The V gene lost 0 bases and the J gene lost 16 bases, with 18 bases spanning the gap. CDR3 in DNA: TGTGCCACCAGTGATTTGTACCGGGACTCCCATTTCCATTTT. Translation: CATSDLYRDSHFHF.

The rearrangement links TRBV24-1 to TRBJ1-2; TRBD1 matches at 8 bases. Germline CDR1 reads KGHDR; CDR2 reads SFDVKD. The J segment lost 5 bases and the V segment lost 5 bases, leaving 6 bases of the junction unmatched. The CDR3 runs to 14 residues. The CDR3 protein is CATSALDREYGYTF. The CDR3 DNA reads as TGTGCCACCAGTGCTCTGGACAGGGAGTATGGCTACACCTTC.

This clone was recorded once. For the CDR3, the DNA is TGTGCCAGTAGTACGAACTACCGGACAGGTGGCTTATCGGCGCTTCAGTACTTC. Translating it yields CASSTNYRTGGLSALQYF. The rearrangement joins TRBV19 to TRBJ2-4; TRBD1 matches 7 bases. J lost 11 bases, V lost 4 bases, and 23 bases had no gene match. Germline CDR1 is LNHDA and CDR2 is SQIVND (reference sequence). CDR3 size: 18 residues.

V gene TRBV5-8 combines with J gene TRBJ2-7, with 7 nucleotides matching TRBD1. With 2 bases clipped from V and 1 base from J, the junction kept 6 bases outside the gene matches. Per germline, CDR1 SGHTS and CDR2 YDEGEE. The CDR3 is 15 amino acids. CDR3 amino acids: CASSLMQGESYEQYF. The CDR3 DNA is TGTGCCAGCAGCTTAATGCAGGGGGAATCCTACGAGCAGTACTTC.

This chain uses TRBV24-1 with TRBJ2-3; possibly TRBD2 for D (6 bases). V lost 4 bases and J lost 2, with 12 bases in between. The CDR3 is 15 amino acids. Germline-derived CDR1 and CDR2 are KGHDR and SFDVKD. CDR3 coding DNA: TGTGCCACCAGTGAGTTAGCGGAAGACACAGATACGCAGTATTTT. Its protein is CATSELAEDTDTQYF.

The chain carries TRBV14 and TRBJ2-3; TRBD2 matches 9 bases. CDR1 SGHDN and CDR2 FVKESK come from the germline V gene. The CDR3 loop spans 15 amino acids. Trimming cost V 4 bases and J 3 bases; bases outside gene matches: 5. The CDR3 bases are TGTGCCAGCAGCCGCGGGACTAGCAGTACAGATACGCAGTATTTT. It codes for CASSRGTSSTDTQYF.

The chain combines TRBV20-1 with TRBJ1-2; D is uncertain. CDR1 DFQATT and CDR2 SNEGSKA come from the germline V gene (reference sequence). Trimming left V 3 bases short and J 4 bases short, with 18 bases between. This CDR3 is built from 15 residues. This chain's CDR3 is CSASRSLGSIYGYTF. The CDR3 DNA reads as TGCAGTGCTAGTAGATCCTTGGGGAGTATCTATGGCTACACCTTC.

A word on this clone: The germline gene is not matched at one end of the junction; a read error may be the cause. The rearrangement links TRBV5-4 to TRBJ2-7; 8 positions match TRBD2. CDR3 length: 15 residues. The germline V gene has CDR1 SGHNT and CDR2 YYREEE (reference sequence). CDR3 protein: CASNPSGGGSSEQYF. The CDR3 bases are TGTGCCAGCAACCCCTCGGGCGGGGGGTCCTCCGAGCAGTACTTC. Complete variable domain (other parts from reference TRBV5-4 and TRBJ2-7): ETGVTQSPTHLIKTRGQQVTLRCSSQSGHNTVSWYQQALGQGPQFIFQYYREEENGRGNFPPRFSGLQFPNYSSELNVNALELDDSALYLCASNPSGGGSSEQYFGPGTRLTVT.

This chain joins TRBV7-2 and TRBJ2-7; D gene ambiguous. Looked up from germline, CDR1 is SGHTA and CDR2 is FQGNSA. The CDR3 spans 14 residues. Trimming shortened V by 0 bases and J by 4 bases, and 10 bases separated the two germline ends. For the CDR3, the DNA is TGTGCCAGCAGCTTAGCCACCAATTCTTACGAGCAGTACTTC. Amino acid sequence: CASSLATNSYEQYF.

The rearrangement uses TRBV12-3 or TRBV12-4 and TRBJ2-2; D not resolved. CDR3 length: 13 amino acids. The V and J ends lost 1 base and 3 bases respectively, with 3 bases between them. Here the CDR3 DNA reads TGTGCCAGCAGTTTAGATGACACCGGGGAGCTGTTTTTT. Its protein product is CASSLDDTGELFF.

The chain is built from TRBV12-5 and TRBJ1-1; weak D call: TRBD1 (5 bases). V shed 2 bases and J shed 11 bases, with 12 bases lying between them. Germline V gene lookup returns CDR1 LGHNT and CDR2 FRNRAP. This CDR3 is 12 amino acids long. The CDR3: CASGLSGRDAFF. CDR3 in DNA: TGTGCTAGTGGTTTGTCTGGCAGGGATGCTTTCTTT.

In this sample, this clone turned up once. The V gene is TRBV6-4, the J gene TRBJ2-3, with 9 positions matching TRBD2. CDR1 and CDR2 from the germline V gene are MRHNA and SNTAGT. The CDR3 is 15 residues long. With V trimmed by 4 bases and J by 0 bases, 2 bases remained unmatched. CDR3 residues: CASSGTSASTDTQYF. For the CDR3, the DNA is TGTGCCAGCAGTGGGACTAGCGCTAGCACAGATACGCAGTATTTT.

CDR3 DNA sequence: TGTGCCAGCAGCCAAATCACAGGTTCCGGCAATGAGCAGTTCTTC. Amino acid sequence: CASSQITGSGNEQFF. V is TRBV3-1 (or the pseudogene TRBV3-2) and J is TRBJ2-1, with D possibly being TRBD1 (5 bases). V was shortened by 2 bases and J by 6 bases, with 14 bases between the two germline ends. This CDR3 has 15 residues. Germline-derived CDR1 and CDR2 are LGHDT and YNNKEL (reference sequence).

The V gene is TRBV9, the J gene TRBJ2-3, with D perhaps matching TRBD1 or TRBD2 (5 bases each). The CDR3 runs to 15 residues. CDR1 is SGDLS and CDR2 is YYNGEE in the germline V gene. V lost 0 bases and J 6 bases, leaving 14 bases between the germline ends. In nucleotides, the CDR3 is TGTGCCAGCAGCGTAGTAGTCGGGGCCGCGGATACGCAGTATTTT. Translating gives CASSVVVGAADTQYF.

This rearrangement joins TRBV4-1 to TRBJ2-4, with 7 positions matching TRBD1. From germline, CDR1 is MGHRA and CDR2 YSYEKL. The CDR3 extends over 16 amino acids. The ends lost 3 bases at V and 0 bases at J; junction bases unmatched: 5. The CDR3 bases are TGCGCCAGCAGCCATGGGACAGCTAAAGCCAAAAACATTCAGTACTTC. This sequence encodes CASSHGTAKAKNIQYF.

DNA of the CDR3: TGTGCCAGCAGCCAAGCTGGGGCGGGTCAGCCCCAGCATTTT. Translation gives CASSQAGAGQPQHF. This chain uses TRBV3-1 (or the pseudogene TRBV3-2) with TRBJ1-5; a possible D gene is TRBD1 (5 bases). Germline V CDR1 and CDR2: LGHDT, YNNKEL (reference sequence). V was trimmed by 1 base and J by 6 bases, leaving 10 bases between them. There are 14 residues in the CDR3.

V usage is TRBV7-8 and J usage is TRBJ2-5; tentatively, D is TRBD1 or TRBD2 (5 bases each). The V gene lost 5 bases and the J gene lost 1 base, with 14 bases spanning the gap. Germline loops: CDR1 SGHVS, CDR2 FQNEAQ. The CDR3 extends over 15 amino acids. DNA for the CDR3: TGTGCCAGCAGCCTTATGGGGACGGTCCAAGAGACCCAGTACTTC. Residues: CASSLMGTVQETQYF.

The chain is built from TRBV15 and TRBJ2-2, with 7 positions matching TRBD2. V lost 1 base to trimming and J lost 0 bases; unmatched junction nucleotides: 8. The germline V gene encodes CDR1 LNHNV and CDR2 YYDKDF (reference sequence). This CDR3 has 18 residues. The CDR3 DNA reads as TGTGCCACCAGCAGAGCATCGGGGGGTTCAGCGAACACCGGGGAGCTGTTTTTT. Its protein is CATSRASGGSANTGELFF.

This rearrangement joins TRBV6-5 to TRBJ2-1; D is perhaps TRBD2 (5 bases). V lost 5 bases to trimming and J lost 6 bases, with 17 bases between them. The CDR3 extends over 15 amino acids. CDR1 and CDR2 (germline): MNHEY, SVGAGI. The CDR3: CASSPSLPTTNEQFF. CDR3 DNA: TGTGCCAGCAGTCCCTCCCTCCCGACTACCAATGAGCAGTTCTTC.

The sample holds a few counts of this clone. CDR3 sequence: CASSSPTSGATYEQYF. DNA of the CDR3: TGTGCCAGCAGTTCCCCGACTAGCGGGGCGACCTACGAGCAGTACTTC. The V gene is TRBV6-6, the J gene TRBJ2-7; 11 bases line up with TRBD2. The CDR3 has 16 residues. Germline CDR1 MNHNY, CDR2 SVGAGI (reference sequence). The J segment lost 2 bases and the V segment lost 4 bases, leaving 7 bases of the junction unmatched.